The 18 T cell receptor beta chains below come from one sample, sequenced in a study of blood T cell repertoires in COVID-19. Assay used: immunoSEQ multiplex PCR; TCRdb lists only in-frame clones, some missing. This repertoire shows fewer than 200,000 clones, around four fifths found once; its top ten account for around 7.3%. The specimen was peripheral blood. The receptors were gathered from a woman aged 70-85 years with COVID-19, enrolled during active disease.

This clone was counted only a few times. V gene TRBV11-3 combines with J gene TRBJ2-7, with 8 positions matching TRBD2. From germline, CDR1 is SGHNT and CDR2 YENEEA. The CDR3 is 15 amino acids. Trimming took 1 base from V and 0 from J; bases not matched to a gene: 2. DNA of the CDR3: TGTGCCAGCAGCTTAGCGAGCGGGAGCTCCTACGAGCAGTACTTC. This codes for CASSLASGSSYEQYF.

CDR3 sequence reads: CASSLRTGEFTF. In nucleotides, the CDR3 is TGTGCCAGCAGTTTAAGAACAGGGGAATTCACCTTC. The gene calls are TRBV28 and TRBJ1-2, with TRBD1 matching 7 bases. J lost 13 bases, V lost 2 bases, and 7 bases had no gene match. The CDR3 has 12 residues. In germline, CDR1 is MDHEN, CDR2 SYDVKM.

The V and J genes are TRBV6-1 and TRBJ2-6, with 8 bases fitting TRBD1. The CDR3 runs 18 residues. Looked up from germline, CDR1 is MNHNS and CDR2 is SASEGT. V shed 4 bases, J shed 1 base, and the junction held 9 bases outside the gene matches. DNA of the CDR3: TGTGCCAGCAGTGCGAACAGGGGGGTACCGTCTGGGGCCAACGTCCTGACTTTC. Translating gives CASSANRGVPSGANVLTF.

Remarks on this clone: Other DNA sequences in this sample translate to the same CDR3. The chain carries TRBV5-1 and TRBJ2-5; 8 positions agree with TRBD2. V shed 4 bases and J 2 bases; nucleotides not matched to a gene: 4. CDR1 and CDR2 from the germline V gene are SGHRS and YFSETQ. The CDR3 covers 14 residues. CDR3 nucleotides: TGCGCCAGCAGCGGAGGCGGGGGGCAAGAGACCCAGTACTTC. It specifies CASSGGGGQETQYF. Together with reference TRBV5-1 and TRBJ2-5, the CDR3 gives the full variable domain: KAGVTQTPRYLIKTRGQQVTLSCSPISGHRSVSWYQQTPGQGLQFLFEYFSETQRNKGNFPGRFSGRQFSNSRSEMNVSTLELGDSALYLCASSGGGGQETQYFGPGTRLLVL.

V and J are TRBV7-3 and TRBJ2-6, with 7 bases matching TRBD1. The ends lost 1 base at V and 2 bases at J; junction bases unmatched: 23. This CDR3 region has 23 residues. Germline V CDR1 and CDR2: SGHTA, FQGTGA. CDR3 sequence: CASSLRSLLFGTVRLPGANVLTF. The CDR3, as DNA: TGTGCCAGCAGCTTAAGGTCGCTGTTATTTGGGACAGTAAGGCTGCCTGGGGCCAACGTCCTGACTTTC.

This chain uses TRBV24-1 with TRBJ2-7; 12 bases line up with TRBD1. The CDR3 has 15 amino acids. The ends lost 3 bases at V and 6 bases at J; junction bases unmatched: 5. CDR1 is KGHDR, CDR2 SFDVKD, per germline. This CDR3 is CATSDPGTGGFEQYF. CDR3 nucleotides: TGTGCCACCAGTGATCCTGGGACAGGGGGCTTCGAGCAGTACTTC.

This chain connects TRBV6-1 to TRBJ1-2; D not certain. The CDR3 spans 12 residues. Germline CDR1 and CDR2: MNHNS and SASEGT. Trimming shortened V by 1 base and J by 4 bases, and 4 bases separated the two germline ends. The CDR3: CASSEGPYGYTF. The DNA of the CDR3 is TGTGCCAGCAGTGAAGGGCCCTATGGCTACACCTTC.

The chain combines TRBV18 with TRBJ2-3; D is unresolved. This CDR3 comprises 13 residues. Looked up from germline, CDR1 is KGHSH and CDR2 is LQKENI. V was clipped by 5 bases and J by 4 bases, with 10 bases between them. The CDR3 DNA follows: TGTGCCAGCTCAAACCTGGCCTCAGATACGCAGTATTTT. Translation: CASSNLASDTQYF.

The chain employs TRBV5-1 and TRBJ1-3; no clear D. V lost 0 bases to trimming and J lost 0 bases, with 7 bases between them. The CDR3 covers 15 residues. Germline values: CDR1 SGHRS, CDR2 YFSETQ. The CDR3 here is CASSLESDSGNTIYF. CDR3 nucleotides: TGCGCCAGCAGCTTGGAGAGTGACTCTGGAAACACCATATATTTT.

The V call is TRBV2, the J call TRBJ2-1, with 10 bases that match TRBD1. Germline V CDR1 and CDR2: SNHLY, FYNNEI. The CDR3 is 14 amino acids. V lost 6 bases, J lost 6 bases, and 5 bases stayed unmatched. The CDR3 reads CASRRDRGSNEQFF. CDR3 nucleotide sequence: TGTGCCAGCAGGAGGGACAGGGGATCCAATGAGCAGTTCTTC.

The table lists this clone with a count of one. The rearrangement uses TRBV6-5 and TRBJ2-5; 7 bases map to TRBD1. From germline, CDR1 is MNHEY and CDR2 SVGAGI. CDR3 length: 14 amino acids. V was clipped by 5 bases and J by 0 bases; unmatched bases: 3. CDR3: CASSRQGNQETQYF. The CDR3 nucleotides are TGTGCCAGCAGTCGACAGGGCAACCAAGAGACCCAGTACTTC.

The V and J genes are TRBV19 and TRBJ2-2; 7 nucleotides agree with TRBD2. This CDR3 has 14 amino acids. V dropped 7 bases and J dropped 4; count of bases not matched to a gene: 6. Looked up from germline, CDR1 is LNHDA and CDR2 is SQIVND (reference sequence). The CDR3 loop reads CASTNGRRTGELFF. In DNA, the CDR3 is TGTGCCAGTACCAACGGGAGGCGCACCGGGGAGCTGTTTTTT.

V and J are TRBV11-3 and TRBJ2-3; 9 positions agree with TRBD1. The CDR3 runs 16 residues. Unmatched junction bases numbered 11, after V lost 4 bases and J lost 6 bases. Germline assignment: CDR1 SGHNT and CDR2 YENEEA. The CDR3 sequence is CASSSGDRAGFDTQYF. The CDR3, as DNA: TGTGCCAGCAGCTCCGGGGACAGGGCGGGTTTTGATACGCAGTATTTT.

V usage is TRBV28 and J usage is TRBJ1-2; D call uncertain. Germline V gene data show CDR1 as MDHEN and CDR2 as SYDVKM. CDR3 length: 11 residues. Trimming took 5 bases from V and 8 from J, leaving 9 bases between them. This chain's CDR3 is CASSREWGYTF. DNA of the CDR3: TGTGCCAGCAGTCGCGAGTGGGGCTACACCTTC.

This clone was found once. The V call is TRBV4-3, the J call TRBJ1-5; 8 nucleotides align to TRBD1. Germline values: CDR1 LGHNA, CDR2 YSLEER. The CDR3 contains 18 residues. V dropped 1 base and J dropped 4; count of bases not matched to a gene: 12. CDR3 bases: TGCGCCAGCAGCCAAGGGCTCGGACAGGGACTTTCAAATCAGCCCCAGCATTTT. The encoded protein is CASSQGLGQGLSNQPQHF.

The CDR3 reads CASRRGFNTEAFF. CDR3 nucleotides: TGTGCCAGCAGAAGGGGCTTTAACACTGAAGCTTTCTTT. V and J are TRBV28 and TRBJ1-1; possibly TRBD1 for D (5 bases). Germline CDR1 reads MDHEN; CDR2 reads SYDVKM. CDR3 length equals 13 residues. The V end was cut by 6 bases, the J end by 2 bases, with 10 bases between.

The chain combines TRBV29-1 with TRBJ2-5; 12 bases are a match to TRBD2. The CDR3 sequence is 15 residues long. The V gene end was trimmed by 4 bases and the J gene end by 1 base; junction bases not matched to a gene: 4. Germline V gene sequence: CDR1 SQVTM, CDR2 ANQGSEA. CDR3 region: CSVVGLAGPQETQYF. The CDR3 nucleotides are TGCAGCGTTGTAGGACTAGCGGGGCCCCAAGAGACCCAGTACTTC.

This clone was recorded at least ten times. V gene TRBV7-7 combines with J gene TRBJ2-2; possible D gene TRBD1, 5 bases. The germline CDR1 and CDR2 sequences are SSHAT and FNYEAQ (reference sequence). Trimming stripped 5 bases from V and 1 base from J, with 8 bases between. The length of the CDR3 is 14 residues. The CDR3 region has the DNA TGTGCCAGCAGCCCGGACAAGAACACCGGGGAGCTGTTTTTT. Translating it yields CASSPDKNTGELFF.